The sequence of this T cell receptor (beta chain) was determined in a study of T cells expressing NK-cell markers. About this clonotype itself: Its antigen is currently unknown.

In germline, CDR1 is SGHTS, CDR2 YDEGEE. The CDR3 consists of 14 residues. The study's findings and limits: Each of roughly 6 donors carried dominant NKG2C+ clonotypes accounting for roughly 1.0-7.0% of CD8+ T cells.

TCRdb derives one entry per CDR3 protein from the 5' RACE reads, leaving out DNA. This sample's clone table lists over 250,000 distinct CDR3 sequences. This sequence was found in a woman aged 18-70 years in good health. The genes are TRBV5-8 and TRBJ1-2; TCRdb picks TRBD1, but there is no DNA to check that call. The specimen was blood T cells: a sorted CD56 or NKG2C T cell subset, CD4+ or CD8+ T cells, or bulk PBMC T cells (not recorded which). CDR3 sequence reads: CASRPRGPNYGYTF.